Here is one T cell receptor (beta chain) with its context. The target antigen is unknown. This entry belongs to a study of cytomegalovirus exposure and HLA in healthy donors. Study summary: Drawn from HLA-typed donors, tens of millions of unique TCRs were held in an early data release.

This CDR3 is built from 15 residues. The ends lost 0 bases at V and 7 bases at J; junction bases unmatched: 9. CDR1 and CDR2 (germline): GTSNPN, SVGIG (reference sequence). Researchers ran the PCR with 60 Vbeta and 13 Jbeta primers. Using immunoSEQ multiplex PCR, the repertoire was profiled, and TCRdb retains in-frame clones only, with some absent. The profile covers about 160,000 clones, with 70% to 80% appearing a single time and 10% to 15% taken by the ten largest. Findings and caveats of the study: Cytomegalovirus association was assigned to about 150 TCR beta chains. Earlier analysis looked at TCR beta V segments, and most were productive about 87% or about 30% of the time.

Sample: PBMCs. The chain has TRBV30 and TRBJ2-7; TRBD2 agrees at 10 bases. This sequence originates from a man in his forties or fifties in good health and CMV-seropositive. The CDR3 spells CAWSVLSGRIGEQYF. As DNA, the CDR3 is TGTGCCTGGAGTGTACTTAGCGGGAGGATAGGAGAGCAGTACTTC.